The table lists the clone carrying this TCR beta chain with a few counts. Its target is not known. This sample stems from a study of blood T cells in healthy people across ages. Findings and caveats of the study: For the donors, CMV status was unknown and possibly confounded expanded clonotype changes. Diversity was estimated from one million T cells, and these estimates were considered underestimates.

Combining a sample-barcoded 5' primer with a J-beta primer mix, a second PCR ran for about 7 to 11 cycles. TCRdb called the 5' RACE reads again in MiXCR, with one record for every CDR3 protein. The table has about 840,000 distinct CDR3 sequences, just under 30% seen once. A further study also used this sample, focusing on T cells of mothers and their children. That work states: Over 8 million TCR beta CDR3 reads were obtained from each mother, and about 3 million from each child.

The sequenced sample was blood. The sequence came from a woman aged 40 to 49 in good health.

CDR3 loop: CASSIMAGNQPQHF. For the CDR3, the DNA is TGTGCCAGCAGTATTATGGCTGGCAATCAGCCCCAGCATTTT. The chain joins TRBV27 to TRBJ1-5; no definite D call. Between the trimmed V and J ends, which lost 5 bases and 2 bases, there was a span of 10 bases. CDR1 is MNHEY and CDR2 is SMNVEV in the germline V gene (reference sequence). CDR3 size: 14 residues.